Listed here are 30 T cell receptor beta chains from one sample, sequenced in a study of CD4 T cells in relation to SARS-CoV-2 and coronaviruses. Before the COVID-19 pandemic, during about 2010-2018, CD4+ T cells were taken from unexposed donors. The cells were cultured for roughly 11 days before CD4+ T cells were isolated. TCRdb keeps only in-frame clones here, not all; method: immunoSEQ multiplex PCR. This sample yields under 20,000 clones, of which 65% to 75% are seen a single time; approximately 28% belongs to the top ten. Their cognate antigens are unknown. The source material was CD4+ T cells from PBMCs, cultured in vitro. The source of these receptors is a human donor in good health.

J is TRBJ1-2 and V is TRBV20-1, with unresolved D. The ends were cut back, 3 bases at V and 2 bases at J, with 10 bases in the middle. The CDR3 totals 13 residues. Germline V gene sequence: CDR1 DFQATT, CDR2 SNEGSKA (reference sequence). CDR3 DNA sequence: TGCAGTGCTAGTCCCGGATCCAACTATGGCTACACCTTC. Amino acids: CSASPGSNYGYTF.

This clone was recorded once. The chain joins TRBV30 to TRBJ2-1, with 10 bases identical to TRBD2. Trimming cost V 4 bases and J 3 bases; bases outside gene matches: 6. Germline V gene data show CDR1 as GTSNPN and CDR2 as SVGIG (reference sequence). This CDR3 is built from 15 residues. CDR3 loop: CAWMDTSGIYNEQFF. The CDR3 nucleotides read TGTGCCTGGATGGACACTAGCGGGATCTACAATGAGCAGTTCTTC.

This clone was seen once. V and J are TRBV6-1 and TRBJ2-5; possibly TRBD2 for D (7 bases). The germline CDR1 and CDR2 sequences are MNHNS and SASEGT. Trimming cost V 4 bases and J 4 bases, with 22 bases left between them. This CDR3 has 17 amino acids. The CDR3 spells CASSGRGGGAGAETQYF. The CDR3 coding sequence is TGTGCCAGCAGTGGCCGCGGGGGAGGGGCAGGGGCAGAGACCCAGTACTTC.

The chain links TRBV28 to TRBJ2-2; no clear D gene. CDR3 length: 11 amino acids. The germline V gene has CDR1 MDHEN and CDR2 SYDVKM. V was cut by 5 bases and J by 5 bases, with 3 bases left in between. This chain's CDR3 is CASSGTGELFF. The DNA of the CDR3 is TGTGCCAGCAGTGGGACCGGGGAGCTGTTTTTT.

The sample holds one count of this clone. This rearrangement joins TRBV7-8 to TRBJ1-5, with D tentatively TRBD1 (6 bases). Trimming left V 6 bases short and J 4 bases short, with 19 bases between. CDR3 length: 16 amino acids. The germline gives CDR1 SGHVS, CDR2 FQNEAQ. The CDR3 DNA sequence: TGTGCCAGCAGTAAAGGGGAGTGGGGGGCGAATCAGCCCCAGCATTTT. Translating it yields CASSKGEWGANQPQHF. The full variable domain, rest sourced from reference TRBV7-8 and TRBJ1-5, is GAGVSQSPRYKVAKRGQDVALRCDPISGHVSLFWYQQALGQGPEFLTYFQNEAQLDKSGLPSDRFFAERPEGSVSTLKIQRTQQEDSAVYLCASSKGEWGANQPQHFGDGTRLSIL.

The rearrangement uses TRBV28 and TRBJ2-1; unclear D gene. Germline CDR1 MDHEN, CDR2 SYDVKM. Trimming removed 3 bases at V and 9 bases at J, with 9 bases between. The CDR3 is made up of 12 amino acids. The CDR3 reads CASSFPYVEQFF. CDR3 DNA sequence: TGTGCCAGCAGTTTCCCTTACGTTGAGCAGTTCTTC.

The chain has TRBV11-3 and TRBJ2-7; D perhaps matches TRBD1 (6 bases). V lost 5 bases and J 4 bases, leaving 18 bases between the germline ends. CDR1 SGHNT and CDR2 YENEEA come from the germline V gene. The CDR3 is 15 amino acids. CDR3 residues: CASSPGATGAYEQYF. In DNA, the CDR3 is TGTGCCAGCAGCCCCGGTGCGACAGGAGCTTACGAGCAGTACTTC.

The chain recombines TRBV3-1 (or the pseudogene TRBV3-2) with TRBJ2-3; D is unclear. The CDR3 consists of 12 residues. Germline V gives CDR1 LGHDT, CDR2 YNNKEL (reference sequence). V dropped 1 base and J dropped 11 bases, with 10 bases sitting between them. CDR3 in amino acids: CASSQVLHMQYF. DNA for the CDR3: TGTGCCAGCAGCCAAGTACTACATATGCAGTATTTT.

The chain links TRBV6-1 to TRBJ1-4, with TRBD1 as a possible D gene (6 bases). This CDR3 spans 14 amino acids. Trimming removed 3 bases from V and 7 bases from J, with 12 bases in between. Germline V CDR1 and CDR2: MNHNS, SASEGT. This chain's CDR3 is CASSDRGALEKLFF. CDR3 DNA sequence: TGTGCCAGCAGTGATCGGGGGGCACTTGAAAAACTGTTTTTT.

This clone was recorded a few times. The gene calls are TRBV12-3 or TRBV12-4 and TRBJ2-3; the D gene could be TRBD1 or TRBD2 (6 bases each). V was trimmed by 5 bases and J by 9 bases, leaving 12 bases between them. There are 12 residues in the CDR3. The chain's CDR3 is CASSLPGATQYF. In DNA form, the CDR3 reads TGTGCCAGCAGTCTTCCGGGGGCAACGCAGTATTTT.

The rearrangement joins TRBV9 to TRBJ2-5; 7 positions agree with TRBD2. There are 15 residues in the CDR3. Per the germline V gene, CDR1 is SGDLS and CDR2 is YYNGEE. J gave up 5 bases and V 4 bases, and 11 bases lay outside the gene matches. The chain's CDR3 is CASSPFAGEVETQYF. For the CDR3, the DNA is TGTGCCAGCAGCCCTTTCGCGGGGGAAGTTGAGACCCAGTACTTC.

CDR3 sequence: CASSPNGPPLNTEAFF. The CDR3 bases are TGTGCCAGCAGCCCGAACGGGCCCCCACTAAACACTGAAGCTTTCTTT. The chain employs TRBV5-4 and TRBJ1-1; D not certain. The CDR3 runs 16 residues. Deletions cut 4 bases from V and 2 bases from J, with 18 bases between. From germline, CDR1 is SGHNT and CDR2 YYREEE (reference sequence).

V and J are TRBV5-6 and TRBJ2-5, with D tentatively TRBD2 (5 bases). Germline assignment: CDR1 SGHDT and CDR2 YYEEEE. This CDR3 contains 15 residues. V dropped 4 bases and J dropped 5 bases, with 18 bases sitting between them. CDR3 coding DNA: TGTGCCAGCAGCCCGGCGGAGGCGGCCGGGGAGACCCAGTACTTC. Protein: CASSPAEAAGETQYF.

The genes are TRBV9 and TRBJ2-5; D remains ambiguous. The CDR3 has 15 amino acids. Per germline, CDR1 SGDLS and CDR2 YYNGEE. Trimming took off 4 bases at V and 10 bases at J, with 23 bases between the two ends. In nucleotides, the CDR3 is TGTGCCAGCAGCCCGAGCCCCGCCCCAAACTCCAACCAGTACTTC. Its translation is CASSPSPAPNSNQYF.

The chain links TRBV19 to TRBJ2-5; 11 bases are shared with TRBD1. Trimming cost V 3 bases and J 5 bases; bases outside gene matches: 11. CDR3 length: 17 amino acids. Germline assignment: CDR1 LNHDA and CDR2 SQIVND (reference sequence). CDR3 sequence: CASSMARTGGPRETQYF. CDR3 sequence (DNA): TGTGCCAGTAGTATGGCCCGGACAGGGGGCCCTAGGGAGACCCAGTACTTC.

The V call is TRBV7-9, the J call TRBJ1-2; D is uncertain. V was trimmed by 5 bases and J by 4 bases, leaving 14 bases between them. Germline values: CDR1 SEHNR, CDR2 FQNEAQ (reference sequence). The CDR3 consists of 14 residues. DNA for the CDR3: TGTGCCAGCAGCCCTAATGATGGAGGCTATGGCTACACCTTC. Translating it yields CASSPNDGGYGYTF.

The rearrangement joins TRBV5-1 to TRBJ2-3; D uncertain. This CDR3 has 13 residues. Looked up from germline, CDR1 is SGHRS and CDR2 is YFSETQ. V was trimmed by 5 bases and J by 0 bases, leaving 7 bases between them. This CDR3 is CASRVASTDTQYF. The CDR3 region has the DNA TGCGCCAGCAGAGTGGCTAGCACAGATACGCAGTATTTT.

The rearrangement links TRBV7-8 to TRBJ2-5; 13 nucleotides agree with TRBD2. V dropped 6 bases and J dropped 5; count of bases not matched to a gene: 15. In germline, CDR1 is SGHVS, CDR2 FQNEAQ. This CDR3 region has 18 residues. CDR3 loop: CASRPSIRLAGGRETQYF. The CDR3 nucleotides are TGTGCCAGCAGGCCGAGCATCCGACTAGCGGGAGGTCGGGAGACCCAGTACTTC.

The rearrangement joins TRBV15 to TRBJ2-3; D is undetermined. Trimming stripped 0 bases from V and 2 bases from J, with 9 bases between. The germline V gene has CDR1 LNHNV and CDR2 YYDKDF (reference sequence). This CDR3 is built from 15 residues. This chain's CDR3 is CATSRDRAYTDTQYF. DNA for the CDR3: TGTGCCACCAGCAGAGATCGAGCGTACACAGATACGCAGTATTTT.

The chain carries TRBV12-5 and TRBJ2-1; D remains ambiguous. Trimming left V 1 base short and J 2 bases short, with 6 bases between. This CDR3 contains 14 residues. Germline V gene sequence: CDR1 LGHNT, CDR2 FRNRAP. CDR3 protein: CASGLGAAYNEQFF. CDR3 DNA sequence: TGTGCTAGTGGTTTGGGCGCGGCCTACAATGAGCAGTTCTTC. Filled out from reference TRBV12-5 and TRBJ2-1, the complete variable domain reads DARVTQTPRHKVTEMGQEVTMRCQPILGHNTVFWYRQTMMQGLELLAYFRNRAPLDDSGMPKDRFSAEMPDATLATLKIQPSEPRDSAVYFCASGLGAAYNEQFFGPGTRLTVL.

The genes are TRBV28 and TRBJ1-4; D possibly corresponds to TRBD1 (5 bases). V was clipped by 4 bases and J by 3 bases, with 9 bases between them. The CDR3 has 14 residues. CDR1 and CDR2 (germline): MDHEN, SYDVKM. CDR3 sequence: CASSSGRANEKLFF. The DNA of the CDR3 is TGTGCCAGCAGTTCAGGGAGGGCTAATGAAAAACTGTTTTTT. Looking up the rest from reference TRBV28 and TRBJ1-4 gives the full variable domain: DVKVTQSSRYLVKRTGEKVFLECVQDMDHENMFWYRQDPGLGLRLIYFSYDVKMKEKGDIPEGYSVSREKKERFSLILESASTNQTSMYLCASSSGRANEKLFFGSGTQLSVL.

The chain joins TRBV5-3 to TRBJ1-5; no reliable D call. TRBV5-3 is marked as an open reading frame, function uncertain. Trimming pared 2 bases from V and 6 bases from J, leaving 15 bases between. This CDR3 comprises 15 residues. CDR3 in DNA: TGTGCCAGAAGCTTCCAGACGTCCAGCCGTCAGCCCCAGCATTTT. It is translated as CARSFQTSSRQPQHF.

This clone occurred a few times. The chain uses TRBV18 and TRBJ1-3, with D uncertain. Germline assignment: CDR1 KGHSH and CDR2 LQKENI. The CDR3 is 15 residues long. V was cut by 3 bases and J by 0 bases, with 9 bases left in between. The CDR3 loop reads CASSPATDSGNTIYF. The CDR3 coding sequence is TGTGCCAGCTCACCTGCAACGGACTCTGGAAACACCATATATTTT.

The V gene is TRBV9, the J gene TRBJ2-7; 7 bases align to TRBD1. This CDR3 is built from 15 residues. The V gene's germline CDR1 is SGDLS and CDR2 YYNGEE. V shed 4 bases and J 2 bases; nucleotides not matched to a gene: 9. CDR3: CASSSLADRAYEQYF. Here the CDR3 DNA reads TGTGCCAGCAGCTCCCTCGCCGACAGGGCCTACGAGCAGTACTTC.

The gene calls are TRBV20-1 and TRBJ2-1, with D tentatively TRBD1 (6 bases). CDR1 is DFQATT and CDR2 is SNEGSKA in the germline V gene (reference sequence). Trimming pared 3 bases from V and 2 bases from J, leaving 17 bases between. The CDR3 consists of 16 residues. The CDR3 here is CSASAGQWGPYNEQFF. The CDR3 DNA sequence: TGCAGTGCTAGTGCGGGTCAGTGGGGGCCCTACAATGAGCAGTTCTTC.

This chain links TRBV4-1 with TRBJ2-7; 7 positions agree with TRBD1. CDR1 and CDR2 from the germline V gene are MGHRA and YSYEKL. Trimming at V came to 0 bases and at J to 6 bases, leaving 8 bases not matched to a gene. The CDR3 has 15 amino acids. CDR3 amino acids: CASSQEVTGDSEQYF. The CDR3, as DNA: TGCGCCAGCAGCCAAGAAGTTACAGGGGACAGCGAGCAGTACTTC.

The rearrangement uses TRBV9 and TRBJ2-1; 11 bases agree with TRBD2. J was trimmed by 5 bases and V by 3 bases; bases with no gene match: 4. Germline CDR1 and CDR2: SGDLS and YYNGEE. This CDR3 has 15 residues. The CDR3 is CASSAGTSGHNEQFF. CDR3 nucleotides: TGTGCCAGCAGCGCCGGGACTAGCGGCCACAATGAGCAGTTCTTC.

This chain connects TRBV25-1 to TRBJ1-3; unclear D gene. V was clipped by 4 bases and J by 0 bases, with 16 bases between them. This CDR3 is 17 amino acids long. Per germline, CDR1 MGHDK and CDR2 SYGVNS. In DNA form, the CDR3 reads TGTGCCAGCAGTGCCGAATGGTCCCTCATCTCTGGAAACACCATATATTTT. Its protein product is CASSAEWSLISGNTIYF.

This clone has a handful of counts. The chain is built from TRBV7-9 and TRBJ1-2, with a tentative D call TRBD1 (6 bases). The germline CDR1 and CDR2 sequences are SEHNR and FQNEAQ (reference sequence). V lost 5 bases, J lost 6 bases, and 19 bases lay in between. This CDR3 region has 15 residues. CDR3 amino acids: CASSPPMGGAHGYTF. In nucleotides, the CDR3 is TGTGCCAGCAGCCCCCCTATGGGGGGCGCCCATGGCTACACCTTC.

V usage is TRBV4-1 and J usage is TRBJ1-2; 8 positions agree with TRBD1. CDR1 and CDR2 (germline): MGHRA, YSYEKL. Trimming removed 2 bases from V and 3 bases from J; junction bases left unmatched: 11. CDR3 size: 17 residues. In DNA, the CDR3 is TGCGCCAGCAGCCAATCTGGGCCCGACAGGGGTGACTATGGCTACACCTTC. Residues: CASSQSGPDRGDYGYTF.